This TCR beta chain was sequenced during a study of blood T cell repertoires in COVID-19. Study as a whole: Sites in the United States, Italy and Spain provided acute and convalescent COVID-19 samples.

This clone was seen only once. Some clones are missing from TCRdb's copy, which holds only in-frame ones; the method was immunoSEQ multiplex PCR. The sample lists roughly 440,000 clones; about 91% were seen once. The CDR3 totals 14 residues. Trimming removed 5 bases at V and 5 bases at J, with 16 bases between. Germline values: CDR1 SEHNR, CDR2 FQNEAQ (reference sequence). Material: peripheral blood. The clonotype was recovered from a woman aged 45-65 years with COVID-19, enrolled during active disease. This rearrangement joins TRBV7-9 to TRBJ2-7, with no clear D. The CDR3 DNA follows: TGTGCCAGCAGCCCAAGCTTAGCAAGTAACGAGCAGTACTTC. Amino acids: CASSPSLASNEQYF.